This T cell receptor (beta chain) was sequenced during a study of response to subunit inactivated influenza vaccine. Study outcomes and limitations: There was a suggestion from the authors that each seasonal influenza vaccination recruits few new T cells.

TCRdb itself ran the RT-PCR reads through MiXCR, one entry per CDR3 protein. Of under 800,000 distinct CDR3 sequences detected, over 11% appear once; the ten largest clones hold approximately 6.5%. CDR1 and CDR2 (germline): MGHDK, SYGVNS. The CDR3 is made up of 14 amino acids. The ends were cut back, 2 bases at V and 6 bases at J, with 11 bases in the middle. A word on this clonotype: Its target is unknown.

This specimen was PBMCs from blood, taken about 14 days before vaccination. The clonotype originates from a man aged 45-65 years who received an inactivated influenza vaccine. V usage is TRBV25-1 and J usage is TRBJ2-4; tentatively, D is TRBD1 (6 bases). CDR3 residues: CASSEVGARNIQYF. In nucleotides, the CDR3 is TGTGCCAGCAGTGAAGTGGGGGCAAGAAACATTCAGTACTTC.